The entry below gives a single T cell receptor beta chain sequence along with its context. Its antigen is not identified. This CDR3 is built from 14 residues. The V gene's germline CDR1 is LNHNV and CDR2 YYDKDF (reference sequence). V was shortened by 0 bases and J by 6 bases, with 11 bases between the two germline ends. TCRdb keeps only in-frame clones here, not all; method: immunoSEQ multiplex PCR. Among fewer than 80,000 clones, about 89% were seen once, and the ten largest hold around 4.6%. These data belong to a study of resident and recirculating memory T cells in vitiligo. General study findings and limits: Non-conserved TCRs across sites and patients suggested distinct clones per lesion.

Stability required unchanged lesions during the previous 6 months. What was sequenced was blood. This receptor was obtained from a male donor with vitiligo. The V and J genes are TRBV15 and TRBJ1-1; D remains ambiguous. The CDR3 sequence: CATSRDRRGAEAFF. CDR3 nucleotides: TGTGCCACCAGCAGAGATCGGCGAGGCGCTGAAGCTTTCTTT.